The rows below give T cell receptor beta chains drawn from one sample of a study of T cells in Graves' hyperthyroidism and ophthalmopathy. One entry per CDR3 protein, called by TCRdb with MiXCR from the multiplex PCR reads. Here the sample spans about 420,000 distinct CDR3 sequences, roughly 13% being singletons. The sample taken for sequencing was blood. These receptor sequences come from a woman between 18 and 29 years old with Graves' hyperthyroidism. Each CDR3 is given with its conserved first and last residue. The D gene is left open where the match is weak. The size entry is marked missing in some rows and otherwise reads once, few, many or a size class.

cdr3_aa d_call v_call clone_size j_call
CASSGGQFLYGYTF TRBD1 TRBV28 many TRBJ1-2
CASSDWMENTEAFF NA TRBV25-1 NA TRBJ1-1
CASSRGGEGHETQYF NA TRBV9 few TRBJ2-5
CASSENRGSQPQHF TRBD1 TRBV6-1 many TRBJ1-5
CASSLPGQGNEQYF TRBD1 TRBV7-9 once TRBJ2-7
CATMDRGSRGYTF TRBD1 TRBV6-1 many TRBJ1-2
CASRGLAGQVGELFF TRBD2 TRBV10-2 NA TRBJ2-2
CASRGGVQSTEAFF NA TRBV19 NA TRBJ1-1
CASSPGQHTEAFF NA TRBV28 many TRBJ1-1
CSASPENEKLFF NA TRBV20-1 many TRBJ1-4
CSALTSGLHNEQFF TRBD2 TRBV20-1 many TRBJ2-1
CASSMRGSSYNEQFF NA TRBV19 few TRBJ2-1
CASSLMVGSYNEQFF NA TRBV11-2 many TRBJ2-1
CSARFEVSDTQYF NA TRBV20-1 NA TRBJ2-3
CASSSVTGAGGYTF TRBD1 TRBV13 few TRBJ1-2
CSARQGNNQPQHF NA TRBV20-1 NA TRBJ1-5
CSVVSKGQDHEQYF TRBD1 TRBV29-1 many TRBJ2-7
CASSSNLADATTFGYNEQFF TRBD2 TRBV7-6 few TRBJ2-1
CSARVTRDDTQYF NA TRBV20-1 NA TRBJ2-3
CASSPTPRASYLAGIYNEQFF TRBD2 TRBV28 many TRBJ2-1
CASSPTGIQETQYF TRBD1 TRBV7-6 few TRBJ2-5
CASREGRVSEQFF NA TRBV2 few TRBJ2-1
CASSPPGTAYNEQFF TRBD1 TRBV28 many TRBJ2-1
CASSPNGQQAKNIQYF NA TRBV28 many TRBJ2-4
CAWNPPLSGRASLRHEQFF TRBD2 TRBV30 NA TRBJ2-1
CASTFPRDRGSGNTEAFF TRBD1 TRBV11-1 NA TRBJ1-1
CASSPPSGTEAFF NA TRBV7-2 many TRBJ1-1
CSVERNTEAFF NA TRBV20-1 many TRBJ1-1
CASSSLAGTVSDEQFF TRBD2 TRBV27 many TRBJ2-1
CASRPPGGGAFF TRBD1 TRBV2 many TRBJ1-1
CASSESVGSGNTIYF NA TRBV6-1 NA TRBJ1-3
CASSSGTGVYQPQHF TRBD1 TRBV18 few TRBJ1-5
CASRKTGGVTDTQYF TRBD1 TRBV11-2 few TRBJ2-3
CACRRAGYGYTF NA TRBV30 many TRBJ1-2
CASSLPGSSDIQYF NA TRBV28 many TRBJ2-4
CASRTSGRINEQFF TRBD2 TRBV3-1 many TRBJ2-1
CASSLGPFSGNTIYF NA TRBV7-6 NA TRBJ1-3
CSARKRDHYNEQFF TRBD2 TRBV20-1 many TRBJ2-1
CATSPRLAGQETQYF TRBD2 TRBV15 many TRBJ2-5
CSVVTGILDTQYF NA TRBV29-1 NA TRBJ2-3
CASSQPGQGNNEQFF TRBD1 TRBV6-1 many TRBJ2-1
CASSLVVAFQETQYF NA TRBV7-2 many TRBJ2-5
CASSLYRGREQYF TRBD1 TRBV27 NA TRBJ2-7
CASSLVDRETTEAFF TRBD1 TRBV5-1 few TRBJ1-1
CASSPRGAGYRTDTQYF TRBD2 TRBV7-6 many TRBJ2-3
CSALTEGAVNIQYF TRBD1 TRBV20-1 few TRBJ2-4
CASRGQGAVEQYF TRBD1 TRBV2 NA TRBJ2-7
CSATSGLSSYNEQFF TRBD2 TRBV20-1 few TRBJ2-1
CATSDSLGLAAINEQFF TRBD2 TRBV24-1 many TRBJ2-1
CASSKDRGRIYEQYF TRBD1 TRBV25-1 many TRBJ2-7
CSAREGGTHTGELFF NA TRBV20-1 NA TRBJ2-2
CASSTRTSGAGELFF TRBD2 TRBV7-7 NA TRBJ2-2
CASSLDRDGYQPQHF NA TRBV28 NA TRBJ1-5
CASSPGEGGEGYTF NA TRBV6-1 NA TRBJ1-2
CASSGLSSYNEQFF NA TRBV25-1 many TRBJ2-1
CASSFPPLTGRGNTIYF NA TRBV11-2 few TRBJ1-3
CASSIRGLPDNEQFF NA TRBV12-3/TRBV12-4 many TRBJ2-1
CASSLDPSQRGEQYF TRBD2 TRBV11-2 many TRBJ2-7
CASSRAGTEAFF NA TRBV12-3/TRBV12-4 few TRBJ1-1
CASSLTSGSKSHEQYF TRBD2 TRBV7-3 many TRBJ2-7